What follows are 21 T cell receptor beta chains derived from one specimen sequenced in a study of Graves' ophthalmopathy and Graves' hyperthyroidism. The authors amplified TCR beta CDR3 regions from RNA transcripts. HTBI primers were employed in first-round RT-PCR, then a second-round multiplex PCR followed. TCRdb redid the calling of the multiplex PCR reads with MiXCR, one entry per CDR3 protein. There are some 1.1 million distinct CDR3 sequences in the sample; 35% to 45% occur only once, and more than 9.5% lies in the top ten. Sequencing used peripheral blood or thyroid tissue (not recorded which). The receptors were sampled from an adult man with Graves' hyperthyroidism.

In the case of this clonotype: This clone may be a read error of a much larger clone one base away. The V call is TRBV20-1, the J call TRBJ1-5; D unclear. The CDR3 is 14 amino acids. The V end was cut by 7 bases, the J end by 0 bases, with 13 bases between. CDR1 is DFQATT, CDR2 SNEGSKA, per germline (reference sequence). CDR3 sequence: CSVTRRNSNQPQHF. The DNA of the CDR3 is TGCAGTGTTACCCGCCGAAATAGCAATCAGCCCCAGCATTTT.

The chain employs TRBV3-1 and TRBJ1-1, with a tentative D call TRBD1 (5 bases). V lost 1 base and J 11 bases, leaving 11 bases between the germline ends. Germline V lookup: CDR1 LGHDT, CDR2 YNNKEL (reference sequence). The CDR3 totals 12 residues. CDR3 sequence reads: CASSQGTKGAFF. CDR3 DNA sequence: TGTGCCAGCAGCCAAGGGACCAAGGGGGCTTTCTTT.

This clonotype was observed a few times. This clone may be a read error of a much larger clone one base away. This chain joins TRBV29-1 and TRBJ2-7; D could derive from TRBD1 or TRBD2 (5 bases each). This CDR3 comprises 14 residues. V was shortened by 4 bases and J by 5 bases, with 18 bases between the two germline ends. Per germline, CDR1 SQVTM and CDR2 ANQGSEA. This chain's CDR3 is CSVGRTDRGDEQYF. In DNA form, the CDR3 reads TGCAGCGTTGGCCGGACGGATAGAGGGGACGAGCAGTACTTC.

Turning to this clonotype: At one boundary the junction diverges from the germline segment, which might be a read error. The gene calls are TRBV10-2 and TRBJ2-7; D possibly corresponds to TRBD1 (5 bases). Germline CDR1 WSHSY, CDR2 SAAADI. This CDR3 region has 15 residues. CDR3 coding DNA: TGTGCCAGCAGCCTACAGGTTCTCTCAGTCGGCGAGCAGTACTTC. Encoded protein: CASSLQVLSVGEQYF.

In DNA, the CDR3 is TGTGCCAGCAGTCAAAACCCGAGTTATAACACTGAAGCTTTCTTT. Translated: CASSQNPSYNTEAFF. The gene calls are TRBV7-9 and TRBJ1-1; D is unclear. The CDR3 is 15 residues long. The ends were cut back, 6 bases at V and 2 bases at J, with 16 bases in the middle. Looked up from germline, CDR1 is SEHNR and CDR2 is FQNEAQ (reference sequence).

The chain has TRBV7-9 and TRBJ1-2; 10 nucleotides agree with TRBD1. CDR3 length: 16 residues. Trimming took 4 bases from V and 0 from J; bases not matched to a gene: 5. Per germline, CDR1 SEHNR and CDR2 FQNEAQ (reference sequence). Here the CDR3 reads CASSSGGQGSNYGYTF. The CDR3 nucleotides read TGTGCCAGCAGCTCCGGGGGACAGGGGTCTAACTATGGCTACACCTTC. Using reference TRBV7-9 and TRBJ1-2 for the parts outside the CDR3, the full variable domain is DTGVSQNPRHKITKRGQNVTFRCDPISEHNRLYWYRQTLGQGPEFLTYFQNEAQLEKSRLLSDRFSAERPKGSFSTLEIQRTEQGDSAMYLCASSSGGQGSNYGYTFGSGTRLTVV.

Ten or more counts support this clonotype. The rearrangement uses TRBV7-3 and TRBJ2-5; D might be TRBD2 (5 bases). The CDR3 runs 13 residues. Germline V gene lookup returns CDR1 SGHTA and CDR2 FQGTGA. V was shortened by 3 bases and J by 5 bases, with 10 bases between the two germline ends. CDR3 in DNA: TGTGCCAGCAGCTTTAAAACGGGGGAGACCCAGTACTTC. Amino acids: CASSFKTGETQYF.

This chain joins TRBV9 and TRBJ1-4, with 7 bases fitting TRBD1. V trimming: 3 bases; J trimming: 6 bases; junction bases outside the gene matches: 8. This CDR3 is built from 15 residues. Germline V lookup: CDR1 SGDLS, CDR2 YYNGEE. The CDR3 DNA reads as TGTGCCAGCAGCGAGGGGGCCCGGGGCGATGAAAAACTGTTTTTT. The encoded protein is CASSEGARGDEKLFF.

This clonotype was counted a few times. The V and J genes are TRBV5-6 and TRBJ2-2; the D is unclear. With 1 base removed from V and 0 bases from J, the gap between germline ends came to 10 bases. Germline V CDR1 and CDR2: SGHDT, YYEEEE. The CDR3 is made up of 16 amino acids. The CDR3 is CASSLLMEPNTGELFF. The CDR3 nucleotides are TGTGCCAGCAGCTTGTTGATGGAGCCGAACACCGGGGAGCTGTTTTTT.

This clonotype was seen only a few times. The chain combines TRBV7-9 with TRBJ2-7; 9 positions agree with TRBD2. CDR1 is SEHNR, CDR2 FQNEAQ, per germline (reference sequence). The CDR3 extends over 16 amino acids. CDR3 in amino acids: CKSLAGCRLLLSEQYF. The CDR3 DNA reads TGTAAGTCACTAGCGGGTTGTCGGCTACTATTGAGCGAGCAGTACTTC.

This chain joins TRBV5-4 and TRBJ1-2; tentative D call: TRBD1 (5 bases). CDR3 length: 15 residues. Germline assignment: CDR1 SGHNT and CDR2 YYREEE (reference sequence). Trimming took 2 bases from V and 2 from J, leaving 13 bases between them. CDR3 DNA sequence: TGTGCCAGCAGCTTCAGCCAGGGAGTGAACTATGGCTACACCTTC. Its protein is CASSFSQGVNYGYTF.

The genes are TRBV10-3 and TRBJ2-7; 8 bases are shared with TRBD1. CDR3 length: 13 residues. Germline assignment: CDR1 ENHRY and CDR2 SYGVKD. Trimming at V came to 5 bases and at J to 4 bases, leaving 4 bases not matched to a gene. The CDR3 DNA reads as TGTGCCATCAGTCGGACAGGGAGGTACGAGCAGTACTTC. Encoded protein: CAISRTGRYEQYF.

The chain links TRBV7-9 to TRBJ2-5, with TRBD2 matching over 10 bases. From germline, CDR1 is SEHNR and CDR2 FQNEAQ (reference sequence). The junction had 16 bases not matched to a gene; V was cut back by 7 bases and J by 5 bases. The CDR3 has 17 amino acids. In DNA, the CDR3 is TGTGCCAGCAACGTCAGTTTTCTAGCGGGGGCCAGGGAGACCCAGTACTTC. Translation: CASNVSFLAGARETQYF. Looking up the rest from reference TRBV7-9 and TRBJ2-5 gives the full variable domain: DTGVSQNPRHKITKRGQNVTFRCDPISEHNRLYWYRQTLGQGPEFLTYFQNEAQLEKSRLLSDRFSAERPKGSFSTLEIQRTEQGDSAMYLCASNVSFLAGARETQYFGPGTRLLVL.

This clonotype was recorded at least ten times. The rearrangement links TRBV29-1 to TRBJ2-7; TRBD1 matches 9 bases. In germline, CDR1 is SQVTM, CDR2 ANQGSEA. The CDR3 contains 15 residues. After removal of 1 base from V and 4 bases from J, the junction contained 8 bases not matched to a gene. The CDR3 nucleotides read TGCAGCGTTGAAGCCGGGGACAGGGATGGTTACGAGCAGTACTTC. It is translated as CSVEAGDRDGYEQYF.

At least ten counts were recorded for this clonotype. V gene TRBV29-1 combines with J gene TRBJ1-1; D call uncertain. This CDR3 is built from 13 residues. Per germline, CDR1 SQVTM and CDR2 ANQGSEA. Trimming took 2 bases from V and 1 from J, leaving 8 bases between them. This CDR3 reads CSVERATNTEAFF. In nucleotides, the CDR3 is TGCAGCGTTGAAAGGGCTACGAACACTGAAGCTTTCTTT.

The chain uses TRBV2 and TRBJ1-2; D gene unclear. CDR3 length: 12 amino acids. V lost 3 bases and J lost 6, with 8 bases in between. The germline CDR1 and CDR2 sequences are SNHLY and FYNNEI. The CDR3 here is CASSESAHGYTF. CDR3 coding DNA: TGTGCCAGCAGTGAGTCGGCCCATGGCTACACCTTC.

This clonotype was seen a few times. The chain is built from TRBV6-5 and TRBJ1-1; 10 bases line up with TRBD1. The CDR3 loop spans 17 amino acids. In germline, CDR1 is MNHEY, CDR2 SVGAGI. The V gene end was trimmed by 6 bases and the J gene end by 1 base; junction bases not matched to a gene: 11. Here the CDR3 reads CASSRSPGTGANTEAFF. CDR3 DNA: TGTGCCAGCAGCCGTAGTCCCGGGACAGGGGCGAACACTGAAGCTTTCTTT.

This clonotype has a handful of counts. The chain joins TRBV20-1 to TRBJ1-2, with D possibly matching TRBD1 (5 bases). CDR3 length equals 11 residues. The germline gives CDR1 DFQATT, CDR2 SNEGSKA (reference sequence). CDR3 sequence reads: CSRGTAYGYTF. CDR3 DNA: TGCAGCCGAGGGACCGCCTATGGCTACACCTTC.

This chain joins TRBV7-9 and TRBJ1-2; TRBD1 aligns across 7 bases. Looked up from germline, CDR1 is SEHNR and CDR2 is FQNEAQ (reference sequence). J was trimmed by 4 bases and V by 4 bases; bases with no gene match: 9. This CDR3 has 15 amino acids. The CDR3 sequence: CASSSDREWGYGYTF. Written as DNA, the CDR3 is TGTGCCAGCAGCTCCGACAGGGAGTGGGGCTATGGCTACACCTTC.

As regards this clonotype: Given a much more abundant clone one base away, this may be a read error. This chain uses TRBV6-6 with TRBJ2-7; D is ambiguous. The CDR3 totals 13 residues. Germline V gives CDR1 MNHNY, CDR2 SVGAGI (reference sequence). CDR3 loop: CVSHPPTHYEQYF. DNA for the CDR3: TGTGTCAGCCACCCCCCGACCCACTACGAGCAGTACTTC.

This clonotype was counted at least ten times. V gene TRBV19 combines with J gene TRBJ1-5; D perhaps matches TRBD1 (5 bases). CDR1 and CDR2 (germline): LNHDA, SQIVND (reference sequence). The ends were cut back, 10 bases at V and 1 base at J, with 11 bases in the middle. This CDR3 is built from 13 residues. CDR3 sequence: CATMAGSNQPQHF. The CDR3 nucleotides read TGTGCCACCATGGCAGGGAGCAATCAGCCCCAGCATTTT.